Listed here are 32 T cell receptor beta chains from one sample, sequenced in a study of metastatic and nonmetastatic thyroid tumors (TCRdb year 2020). No treatment had been received by any patient before thyroid surgery. The library came from PCR. Sequencing took place on an Illumina HiSeq 4000. The public reads were run again by TCRdb, first through fastp at Q25 and then through MiXCR, and only productive beta chains were kept. For this sample the table gives roughly 63,000 clones, of which under 20% were detected only once. The ten largest clones represent roughly a tenth of the sample. Material: blood. The receptors come from a male donor with papillary thyroid cancer or a benign thyroid nodule (not recorded which). Some clones in this sample may be carry-over from other donors' samples.

This clone was observed at least ten times. The chain links TRBV7-9 to TRBJ2-1; 8 bases match TRBD2. This CDR3 contains 14 residues. Germline CDR1 and CDR2: SEHNR and FQNEAQ (reference sequence). The ends lost 1 base at V and 12 bases at J; junction bases unmatched: 8. CDR3 amino acids: CASSLDVLAGGQFF. DNA of the CDR3: TGTGCCAGCAGCTTAGATGTTCTCGCGGGGGGGCAGTTCTTC.

As to this clone: Being one base from a much bigger clone, this may be a read error. The chain joins TRBV9 to TRBJ2-3; 10 nucleotides line up with TRBD1. The germline gives CDR1 SGDLS, CDR2 YYNGEE. This CDR3 is 15 amino acids long. CDR3 in amino acids: CASSVEGQGTDTQCF. The CDR3, as DNA: TGTGCCAGCAGCGTAGAGGGACAGGGGACAGATACGCAGTGTTTT.

This clone appeared many times. The genes are TRBV14 and TRBJ1-3; D call uncertain. The CDR3 has 18 amino acids. CDR1 and CDR2 from the germline V gene are SGHDN and FVKESK. V gave up 1 base and J gave up 0 bases, with 16 bases separating them. The CDR3 region has the DNA TGTGCCAGCAGCCAAGGATCTAACCCTACTCTCTCTGGAAACACCATATATTTT. Residues: CASSQGSNPTLSGNTIYF.

This clone was counted ten times or more. The CDR3 coding sequence is TGTGCCAGCAGCTTAGGCGCGGGGGCCTATAACTATGGCTACACCTTC. This translates into CASSLGAGAYNYGYTF. The rearrangement joins TRBV25-1 to TRBJ1-2; D might be TRBD1 (6 bases). V was clipped by 6 bases and J by 1 base, with 18 bases between them. CDR1 MGHDK and CDR2 SYGVNS come from the germline V gene. The CDR3 is 16 residues long.

Ten or more counts support this clone. The chain is built from TRBV4-1 and TRBJ2-7, with a weak D call TRBD1 (6 bases). Germline lookup yields CDR1 MGHRA and CDR2 YSYEKL. The CDR3 has 15 residues. The V end lost 6 bases, the J end lost 0 bases, and 15 bases lay between the germline ends. DNA for the CDR3: TGCGCCAGCAGTATCAACACAGGGAGCTCCTACGAGCAGTACTTC. This encodes CASSINTGSSYEQYF.

This clone appeared many times. J is TRBJ2-7 and V is TRBV24-1; D tentatively fits TRBD1 or TRBD2 (5 bases each). Germline V gene sequence: CDR1 KGHDR, CDR2 SFDVKD. This CDR3 spans 13 amino acids. The V end lost 4 bases, the J end lost 3 bases, and 9 bases lay between the germline ends. CDR3: CATSDGAYYEQYF. The CDR3 DNA is TGTGCCACCAGTGACGGGGCGTACTACGAGCAGTACTTC.

This clone was seen at least ten times. The rearrangement links TRBV9 to TRBJ2-3, with D uncertain. Germline values: CDR1 SGDLS, CDR2 YYNGEE. V was clipped by 4 bases and J by 1 base, with 13 bases between them. This CDR3 has 15 amino acids. Written as DNA, the CDR3 is TGTGCCAGCAGCCCCCAGCCAGACGGCACAGATACGCAGTATTTT. As protein: CASSPQPDGTDTQYF.

This clone was observed at least ten times. The chain has TRBV20-1 and TRBJ2-1, with 7 bases lining up with TRBD2. V trimming: 5 bases; J trimming: 3 bases; junction bases outside the gene matches: 10. CDR1 and CDR2 (germline): DFQATT, SNEGSKA (reference sequence). This CDR3 spans 15 amino acids. Here the CDR3 DNA reads TGCAGTGCTTGGCCCAGCGGGAACCGCTACAATGAGCAGTTCTTC. Translated: CSAWPSGNRYNEQFF.

This clone has a count of ten or more. The V and J genes are TRBV6-1 and TRBJ1-4, with 12 bases that match TRBD1. Germline values: CDR1 MNHNS, CDR2 SASEGT. CDR3 length: 16 amino acids. V lost 7 bases to trimming and J lost 8 bases; unmatched junction nucleotides: 11. The CDR3 coding sequence is TGTGCCAGCACCGGGACAGGGGGCGAGACATGGGAAAAACTGTTTTTT. Amino acids: CASTGTGGETWEKLFF.

This clone was observed at least ten times. For the CDR3, the DNA is TGTGCCAGCAGTCGACAGGGGTACTTGACTAATGAAAAACTGTTTTTT. Protein: CASSRQGYLTNEKLFF. The rearrangement links TRBV12-3 or TRBV12-4 to TRBJ1-4, with 8 bases identical to TRBD1. CDR3 length equals 16 residues. Trimming removed 5 bases from V and 2 bases from J; junction bases left unmatched: 7.

Worth noting for this clone: Possible read error: a much larger clone is one base away. Written as DNA, the CDR3 is TGTGCCAGCATCTTAGTGGTGCCCTGGACAGGGGACTATGGCTACACCTTC. Amino acids: CASILVVPWTGDYGYTF. The genes are TRBV11-1 and TRBJ1-2, with TRBD1 matching over 9 bases. The CDR3 consists of 17 residues. Germline loops: CDR1 SGHAT, CDR2 FQDESV (reference sequence).

This clone was counted between two and nine times. V is TRBV19 and J is TRBJ2-1; D uncertain. The CDR3 runs 15 residues. V dropped 5 bases and J dropped 0 bases, with 11 bases sitting between them. Germline V lookup: CDR1 LNHDA, CDR2 SQIVND (reference sequence). In nucleotides, the CDR3 is TGTGCCAGTAGTCTGGACGTCAGCTCCTACAATGAGCAGTTCTTC. It yields the protein CASSLDVSSYNEQFF.

This clone came up many times. The V and J genes are TRBV7-9 and TRBJ2-2; D call uncertain. The CDR3 is 12 amino acids. Germline V lookup: CDR1 SEHNR, CDR2 FQNEAQ (reference sequence). V gave up 1 base and J gave up 7 bases, with 4 bases separating them. CDR3 in DNA: TGTGCCAGCAGCTTAGTAATCGGGGAGCTGTTTTTT. Translating it yields CASSLVIGELFF.

This clone was seen at least ten times. The V gene is TRBV28, the J gene TRBJ2-1; D ambiguous. Trimming shortened V by 4 bases and J by 0 bases, and 10 bases separated the two germline ends. Germline V lookup: CDR1 MDHEN, CDR2 SYDVKM. This CDR3 comprises 15 residues. CDR3 residues: CASSSADLSYNEQFF. The CDR3 DNA reads as TGTGCCAGCAGTTCGGCCGACCTCTCCTACAATGAGCAGTTCTTC.

This clone was counted at least ten times. In the same sample, other DNA sequences code for this CDR3. This chain uses TRBV6-2 or TRBV6-3 with TRBJ2-3, with 8 bases lining up with TRBD2. Losses at the gene ends were 4 bases for V and 3 bases for J; bases not matched to a gene: 3. Germline CDR1 and CDR2: MNHEY and SVGEGT. CDR3 size: 14 residues. The CDR3 here is CASSSGGPTDTQYF. The CDR3 DNA reads TGTGCCAGCAGTTCGGGGGGGCCGACAGATACGCAGTATTTT.

This clone was counted many times. This rearrangement joins TRBV28 to TRBJ2-7; 7 nucleotides agree with TRBD2. The CDR3 is made up of 16 amino acids. V was clipped by 3 bases and J by 3 bases; unmatched bases: 11. Germline assignment: CDR1 MDHEN and CDR2 SYDVKM. CDR3 residues: CASSFSLAALSYEQYF. The CDR3 DNA is TGTGCCAGCAGTTTCAGCCTAGCGGCGTTGAGCTACGAGCAGTACTTC.

This clone was counted many times. The chain has TRBV5-1 and TRBJ2-2, with 16 bases aligning to TRBD2. Germline V CDR1 and CDR2: SGHRS, YFSETQ. The CDR3 length is 20 residues. With 0 bases clipped from V and 2 bases from J, the junction kept 7 bases outside the gene matches. In nucleotides, the CDR3 is TGCGCCAGCAGCTTGGCCCCGGGACTAGCGGGAGGGCCAAACACCGGGGAGCTGTTTTTT. Amino acid sequence: CASSLAPGLAGGPNTGELFF.

The sample holds a few counts of this clone. A much larger clone lies one base from this, so it may be a read error. The chain combines TRBV7-2 with TRBJ2-3; 10 nucleotides agree with TRBD2. The V gene's germline CDR1 is SGHTA and CDR2 FQGNSA. The CDR3 length is 19 residues. After removal of 3 bases from V and 4 bases from J, the junction contained 16 bases not matched to a gene. The CDR3: CASSFPRGSSGGPPDTQYF. DNA of the CDR3: TGTGCCAGCAGCTTCCCACGAGGTTCTAGCGGGGGACCCCCAGATACGCAGTATTTT. Full variable domain (outside the CDR3, taken from reference TRBV7-2 and TRBJ2-3): GAGVSQSPSNKVTEKGKDVELRCDPISGHTALYWYRQSLGQGLEFLIYFQGNSAPDKSGLPSDRFSAERTGGSVSTLTIQRTQQEDSAVYLCASSFPRGSSGGPPDTQYFGPGTRLTVL.

This clone was observed at least ten times. The chain recombines TRBV20-1 with TRBJ1-3; a weak D match, TRBD1 (6 bases). Germline values: CDR1 DFQATT, CDR2 SNEGSKA (reference sequence). This CDR3 has 14 amino acids. V lost 6 bases and J lost 0, with 12 bases in between. CDR3 amino acids: CSAEQGGSGNTIYF. The CDR3 region has the DNA TGCAGTGCAGAACAAGGGGGCTCTGGAAACACCATATATTTT.

The table lists this clone with a few counts. This may arise from a read error, as a much more abundant clone is one base away. The chain employs TRBV7-3 and TRBJ2-2; D gene unclear. Germline V lookup: CDR1 SGHTA, CDR2 FQGTGA. The CDR3 loop spans 15 amino acids. The ends were cut back, 5 bases at V and 4 bases at J, with 14 bases in the middle. The CDR3 protein is CASSPDSGGTGELFF. The CDR3 bases are TGTGCCAGCAGCCCAGACTCTGGCGGCACCGGGGAGCTGTTTTTT.

This clone was counted ten times or more. This sequence joins TRBV6-1 and TRBJ2-7; D possibly matches TRBD1 or TRBD2 (5 bases each). CDR1 is MNHNS, CDR2 SASEGT, per germline. With 3 bases removed from V and 3 bases from J, the gap between germline ends came to 12 bases. The CDR3 is 14 residues long. The CDR3 region is CASSDGDGGYEQYF. The CDR3 DNA reads TGTGCCAGCAGTGATGGGGACGGAGGCTACGAGCAGTACTTC.

This clone has just one count. V and J are TRBV4-1 and TRBJ2-1, with a tentative D call TRBD2 (7 bases). Germline V gives CDR1 MGHRA, CDR2 YSYEKL. The CDR3 loop spans 16 amino acids. The V end lost 0 bases, the J end lost 7 bases, and 16 bases lay between the germline ends. In nucleotides, the CDR3 is TGCGCCAGCAGCCAAGATGGGAGCGGGACACGAAATGAGCAGTTCTTC. Translating gives CASSQDGSGTRNEQFF.

This clone was picked up many times. This rearrangement joins TRBV2 to TRBJ2-7, with 8 nucleotides matching TRBD2. Germline V gene lookup returns CDR1 SNHLY and CDR2 FYNNEI. Trimming took 3 bases from V and 6 from J; bases not matched to a gene: 7. The CDR3 covers 14 residues. CDR3 region: CASSDVAGISEQYF. In DNA form, the CDR3 reads TGTGCCAGCAGTGATGTAGCGGGGATCAGCGAGCAGTACTTC.

This clone turned up a few times. DNA of the CDR3: TGTGCCAGCAGTCAACAGCGTGAAGCTTTCTTT. Translation: CASSQQREAFF. This rearrangement joins TRBV28 to TRBJ1-1; D is unclear. The CDR3 is 11 residues long. Germline loops: CDR1 MDHEN, CDR2 SYDVKM. V lost 5 bases, J lost 7 bases, and 8 bases lay in between.

This clone was observed many times. The chain combines TRBV6-1 with TRBJ1-4; possibly TRBD1 for D (5 bases). The CDR3 length is 16 residues. Germline V gene data show CDR1 as MNHNS and CDR2 as SASEGT. Trimming cost V 5 bases and J 5 bases, with 18 bases left between them. CDR3 in DNA: TGTGCCAGCAGTACCTGGGGCCTTGAATCGAATGAAAAACTGTTTTTT. This encodes CASSTWGLESNEKLFF.

This clone was detected only a few times. This may be a read error: a much more frequent sequence differs by one nucleotide. The rearrangement uses TRBV20-1 and TRBJ2-1; 14 bases map to TRBD2. This CDR3 has 19 amino acids. Per germline, CDR1 DFQATT and CDR2 SNEGSKA (reference sequence). V dropped 4 bases and J dropped 3; count of bases not matched to a gene: 14. This CDR3 is CSATGPGLAGVLGYNEQFF. For the CDR3, the DNA is TGCAGTGCTACTGGACCGGGACTAGCGGGAGTTTTGGGCTACAATGAGCAGTTCTTC.

This clone was recorded many times. The rearrangement joins TRBV6-2 or TRBV6-3 to TRBJ1-1; TRBD1 agrees at 10 bases. V gave up 6 bases and J gave up 3 bases; unmatched junction bases: 10. This CDR3 spans 16 amino acids. CDR1 and CDR2 (germline): MNHEY, SVGEGT. The CDR3 protein is CASSDPPGTGDTEAFF. The CDR3 nucleotides read TGTGCCAGCAGCGACCCTCCCGGGACAGGGGACACTGAAGCTTTCTTT.

This clone has more than one count but fewer than ten. The chain has TRBV25-1 and TRBJ1-1; 11 bases map to TRBD1. V was clipped by 5 bases and J by 4 bases; unmatched bases: 3. The CDR3 extends over 14 amino acids. CDR1 is MGHDK, CDR2 SYGVNS, per germline. The CDR3 loop is CASSWTGGLTEAFF. Written as DNA, the CDR3 is TGTGCCAGCAGTTGGACAGGGGGCCTCACTGAAGCTTTCTTT.

Comments on this clone: This may come from a read error, since a much larger clone is one base off. The V gene is TRBV20-1, the J gene TRBJ2-1, with 11 bases identical to TRBD2. Germline V gene sequence: CDR1 DFQATT, CDR2 SNEGSKA (reference sequence). CDR3 size: 17 residues. Trimming cost V 6 bases and J 6 bases; bases outside gene matches: 16. This chain's CDR3 is CSALRRLAGGIVNEQFF. CDR3 sequence (DNA): TGCAGTGCCCTCCGAAGGCTAGCGGGAGGCATTGTCAATGAGCAGTTCTTC.

Points on this clone: A much larger clone sits a single nucleotide away, making a read error possible. This chain joins TRBV5-1 and TRBJ2-2, with TRBD2 matching 10 bases. Germline-derived CDR1 and CDR2 are SGHRS and YFSETQ. The CDR3 totals 17 residues. Here the CDR3 DNA reads TGCGCCAGCAGGCCGACTAGCGGGTCCGCGAACACCGTGGAGCTGTTTTTT. It yields the protein CASRPTSGSANTVELFF.

Comments on this clone: An end of the junction does not agree with germline; a read error may underlie this. The V call is TRBV12-3 or TRBV12-4, the J call TRBJ2-2, with D uncertain. The CDR3 covers 13 residues. This chain's CDR3 is CASSSTNTVELFF. The CDR3 bases are TGTGCCAGCAGTTCGACGAACACCGTGGAGCTGTTTTTT.

The chain couples TRBV2 to TRBJ1-1; D possibly corresponds to TRBD1 (5 bases). Trimming took 8 bases from V and 1 from J, leaving 20 bases between them. The CDR3 contains 16 residues. Germline-derived CDR1 and CDR2 are SNHLY and FYNNEI. CDR3 nucleotide sequence: TGTGCCAGCGGGGGGGAGACCCACCTAACGAACACTGAAGCTTTCTTT. Protein sequence: CASGGETHLTNTEAFF.